Below, 4 T cell receptor beta chains from the same sample are listed, as sequenced in a study of PD-L1 blockade in urothelial cancer. Assay used: immunoSEQ multiplex PCR; TCRdb lists only in-frame clones, some missing. There are about 38,000 clones in the sample; 80% to 95% occur only once, and around 8% lies in the top ten. The starting material was PBMCs, obtained around atezolizumab (anti-PD-L1) treatment. Receptors originate from a man between 65 and 85 years old with urothelial cancer.

This chain uses TRBV19 with TRBJ2-1, with TRBD2 matching over 9 bases. Trimming at V came to 10 bases and at J to 0 bases, leaving 7 bases not matched to a gene. This CDR3 comprises 15 residues. Germline CDR1 is LNHDA and CDR2 is SQIVND (reference sequence). This chain's CDR3 is CATKTSGSSYNEQFF. The CDR3 nucleotides are TGTGCCACCAAGACTAGCGGAAGCTCCTACAATGAGCAGTTCTTC.

This chain uses TRBV2 with TRBJ1-3; 7 bases match TRBD1. Germline V gives CDR1 SNHLY, CDR2 FYNNEI. V was clipped by 8 bases and J by 1 base; unmatched bases: 5. This CDR3 spans 14 amino acids. The DNA of the CDR3 is TGTGCCAGCGGACAGGCCTTATCTGGAAACACCATATATTTT. The encoded protein is CASGQALSGNTIYF.

The chain joins TRBV6-1 to TRBJ2-2; TRBD2 is a possible D gene (5 bases). Germline CDR1 reads MNHNS; CDR2 reads SASEGT. With 6 bases removed from V and 7 bases from J, the gap between germline ends came to 6 bases. The CDR3 loop spans 11 amino acids. CDR3 protein: CASREVGELFF. The DNA for the CDR3 is TGTGCCAGCAGGGAGGTCGGGGAGCTGTTTTTT.

The genes are TRBV19 and TRBJ1-1; no firm D call. Germline V CDR1 and CDR2: LNHDA, SQIVND (reference sequence). This CDR3 has 13 residues. V was clipped by 5 bases and J by 2 bases, with 9 bases between them. CDR3 DNA: TGTGCCAGTAGTTTCACATTAAACACTGAAGCTTTCTTT. It codes for CASSFTLNTEAFF. Full variable domain (remainder filled in from reference TRBV19 and TRBJ1-1): DGGITQSPKYLFRKEGQNVTLSCEQNLNHDAMYWYRQDPGQGLRLIYYSQIVNDFQKGDIAEGYSVSREKKESFPLTVTSAQKNPTAFYLCASSFTLNTEAFFGQGTRLTVV.